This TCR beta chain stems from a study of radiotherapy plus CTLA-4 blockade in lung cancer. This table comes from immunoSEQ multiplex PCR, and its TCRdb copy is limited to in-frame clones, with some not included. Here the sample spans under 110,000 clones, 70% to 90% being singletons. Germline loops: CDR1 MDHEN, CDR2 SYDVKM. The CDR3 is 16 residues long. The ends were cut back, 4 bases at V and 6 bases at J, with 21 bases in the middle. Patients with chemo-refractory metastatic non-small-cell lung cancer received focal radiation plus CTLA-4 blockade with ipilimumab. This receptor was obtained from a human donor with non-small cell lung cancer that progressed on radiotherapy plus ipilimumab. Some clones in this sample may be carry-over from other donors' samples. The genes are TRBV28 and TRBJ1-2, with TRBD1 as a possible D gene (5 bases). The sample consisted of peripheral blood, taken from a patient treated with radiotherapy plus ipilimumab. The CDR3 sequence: CASSWLKFTGDNGYTF. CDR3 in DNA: TGTGCCAGCAGTTGGCTGAAGTTCACAGGTGATAATGGCTACACCTTC.